This T cell receptor beta chain was sequenced in a study of T cells in localized non-small cell lung cancer. Sequencing used immunoSEQ multiplex PCR; TCRdb keeps in-frame clones, though not all of them. The sample has about 78,000 clones, roughly four fifths seen once. Trimming removed 2 bases at V and 7 bases at J, with 7 bases between. CDR3 length equals 12 residues. Germline V gene data show CDR1 as SGDLS and CDR2 as YYNGEE. V usage is TRBV9 and J usage is TRBJ2-1; D gene unclear. This TCR derives from a man between 40 and 69 years old with stage I lung adenocarcinoma. The specimen comprised peripheral blood, sampled before any cancer treatment. CDR3 sequence: CASSVAGNEQFF. CDR3 nucleotides: TGTGCCAGCAGCGTGGCTGGTAATGAGCAGTTCTTC.